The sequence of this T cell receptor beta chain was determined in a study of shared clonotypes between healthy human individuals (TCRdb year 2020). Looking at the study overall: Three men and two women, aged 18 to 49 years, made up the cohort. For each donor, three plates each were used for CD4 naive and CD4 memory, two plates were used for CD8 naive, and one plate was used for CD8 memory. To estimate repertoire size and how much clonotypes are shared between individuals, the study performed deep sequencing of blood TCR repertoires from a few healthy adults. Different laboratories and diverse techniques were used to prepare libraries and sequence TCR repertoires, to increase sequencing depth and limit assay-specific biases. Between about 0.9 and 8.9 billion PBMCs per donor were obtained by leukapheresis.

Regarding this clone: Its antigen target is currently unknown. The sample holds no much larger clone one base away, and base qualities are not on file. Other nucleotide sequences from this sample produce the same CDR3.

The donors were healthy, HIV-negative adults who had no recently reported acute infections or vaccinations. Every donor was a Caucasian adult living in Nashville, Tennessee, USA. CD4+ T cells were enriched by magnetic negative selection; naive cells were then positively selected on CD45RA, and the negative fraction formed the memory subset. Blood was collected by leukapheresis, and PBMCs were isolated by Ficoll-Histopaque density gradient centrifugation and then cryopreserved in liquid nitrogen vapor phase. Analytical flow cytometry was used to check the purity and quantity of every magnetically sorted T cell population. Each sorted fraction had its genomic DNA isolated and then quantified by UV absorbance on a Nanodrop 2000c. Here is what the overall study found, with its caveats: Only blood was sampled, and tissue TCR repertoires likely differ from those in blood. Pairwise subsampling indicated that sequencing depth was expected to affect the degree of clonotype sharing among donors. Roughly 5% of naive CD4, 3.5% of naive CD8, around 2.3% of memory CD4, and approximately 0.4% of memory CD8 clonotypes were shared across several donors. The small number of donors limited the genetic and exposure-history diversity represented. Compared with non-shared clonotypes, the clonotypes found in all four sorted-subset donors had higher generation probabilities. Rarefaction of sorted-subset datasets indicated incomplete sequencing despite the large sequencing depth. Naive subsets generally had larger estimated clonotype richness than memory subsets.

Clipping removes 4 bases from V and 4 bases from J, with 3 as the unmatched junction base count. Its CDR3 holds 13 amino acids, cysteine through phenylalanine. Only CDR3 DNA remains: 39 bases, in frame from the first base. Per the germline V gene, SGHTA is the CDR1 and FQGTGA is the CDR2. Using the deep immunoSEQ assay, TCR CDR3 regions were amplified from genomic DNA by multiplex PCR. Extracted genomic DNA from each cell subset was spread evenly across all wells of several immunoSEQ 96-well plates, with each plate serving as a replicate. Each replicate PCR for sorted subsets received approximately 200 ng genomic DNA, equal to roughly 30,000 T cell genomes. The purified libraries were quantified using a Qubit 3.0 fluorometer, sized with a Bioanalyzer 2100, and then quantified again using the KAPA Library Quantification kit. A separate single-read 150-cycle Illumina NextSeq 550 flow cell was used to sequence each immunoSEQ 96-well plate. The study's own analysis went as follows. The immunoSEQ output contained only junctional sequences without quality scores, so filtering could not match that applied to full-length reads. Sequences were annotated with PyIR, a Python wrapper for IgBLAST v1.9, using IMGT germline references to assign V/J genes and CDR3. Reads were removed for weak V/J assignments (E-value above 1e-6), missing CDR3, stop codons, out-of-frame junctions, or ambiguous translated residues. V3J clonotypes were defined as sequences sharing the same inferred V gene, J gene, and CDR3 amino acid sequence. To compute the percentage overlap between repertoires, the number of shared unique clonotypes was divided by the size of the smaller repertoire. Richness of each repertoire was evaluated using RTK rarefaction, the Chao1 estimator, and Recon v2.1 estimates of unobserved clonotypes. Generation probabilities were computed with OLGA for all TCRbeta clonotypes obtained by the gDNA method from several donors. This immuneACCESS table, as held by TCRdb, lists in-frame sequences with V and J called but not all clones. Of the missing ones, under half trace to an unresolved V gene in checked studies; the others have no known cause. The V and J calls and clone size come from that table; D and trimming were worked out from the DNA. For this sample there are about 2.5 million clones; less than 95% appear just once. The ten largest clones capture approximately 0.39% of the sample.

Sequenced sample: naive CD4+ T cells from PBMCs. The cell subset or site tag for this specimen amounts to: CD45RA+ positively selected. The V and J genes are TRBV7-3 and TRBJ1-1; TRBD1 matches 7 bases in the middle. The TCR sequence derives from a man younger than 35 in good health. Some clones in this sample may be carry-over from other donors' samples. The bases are TGTGCCAGCAGCTCCTCAGGGGGCACTGAAGCTTTCTTT. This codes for CASSSSGGTEAFF. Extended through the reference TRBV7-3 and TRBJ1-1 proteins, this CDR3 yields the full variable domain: GAGVSQTPSNKVTEKGKYVELRCDPISGHTALYWYRQSLGQGPEFLIYFQGTGAADDSGLPNDRFFAVRPEGSVSTLKIQRTERGDSAVYLCASSSSGGTEAFFGQGTRLTVV.